The rows below give T cell receptor beta chains drawn from one sample of a study of T cells after yellow fever vaccination. In TCRdb, the 5' RACE reads were re-called with MiXCR into one record per CDR3 protein. The profile shows 150,000 to 200,000 distinct CDR3 sequences, roughly a tenth of them singletons. The sequences come from CD8+ T cells sorted from PBMCs, collected 45 days after the yellow fever booster vaccination. The receptors shown here come from a man aged 18 to 35 who received the YFV17D yellow fever vaccine. Each CDR3 is given with its conserved first and last residue. D genes are given only for firm matches. The size entry is marked missing in some rows and otherwise reads once, few, many or a size class.

size	D	J	V	DNA	CDR3
NA	TRBD2	TRBJ2-5	TRBV29-1	TGCAGCCCTAGGAAGGGACTAGCAGGAGAGACCCAGTACTTC	CSPRKGLAGETQYF
many	NA	TRBJ2-1	TRBV11-2	TGTGCCAGCAGTCAGGACGATGAGCAGTTCTTC	CASSQDDEQFF
few	TRBD1	TRBJ1-5	TRBV7-2	TGTGCCAGCAGCTTAGAGACAGGGTTTTCTCAGCCCCAGCATTTT	CASSLETGFSQPQHF
NA	NA	TRBJ1-1	TRBV5-4	TGTGCCAGCAGCTTCGGAACAGCTAGTGAAGCTTTCTTT	CASSFGTASEAFF
NA	NA	TRBJ2-3	TRBV11-2	TGTGCCAGCGGTTTCACAGATACGCAGTATTTT	CASGFTDTQYF
NA	TRBD1	TRBJ1-2	TRBV12-3/TRBV12-4	TGTGCCAGCAGGCCAGCCCCGACAGGGGGTGGCTATGGCTACACCTTC	CASRPAPTGGGYGYTF
NA	NA	TRBJ2-2	TRBV6-5	TGTGCCAGCAGTCCCCTGGCCCACACCGGGGAGCTGTTTTTT	CASSPLAHTGELFF
NA	NA	TRBJ2-7	TRBV4-1	TGCGCCAGCAGCCAGGGGGCCACCTACGAGCAGTACTTC	CASSQGATYEQYF
NA	NA	TRBJ1-4	TRBV6-5	TGTGCCAGCAGTTACCGGGAGGGGGACGAAAAACTGTTTTTT	CASSYREGDEKLFF
many	NA	TRBJ2-5	TRBV20-1	TGCAGTGCTGACATTAAGTTGGGAGAGACCCAGTACTTC	CSADIKLGETQYF
NA	NA	TRBJ2-7	TRBV6-2/TRBV6-3	TGTGCCAGCAGTTTTGAACCACAAGTCTACGAGCAGTACTTC	CASSFEPQVYEQYF
NA	NA	TRBJ1-4	TRBV4-1	TGCGCCAGCAGCCAAGACCAGGTCTCTGAAAAACTGTTTTTT	CASSQDQVSEKLFF
few	NA	TRBJ2-1	TRBV6-6	TGTGCCAGCAGTTACTCCCGGGGTGCCCTCTACAATGAGCAGTTCTTC	CASSYSRGALYNEQFF
few	TRBD1	TRBJ2-7	TRBV27	TGTGCCAGCAGTTCAAGGACAGGGGTGTTCTCCTACGAGCAGTACTTC	CASSSRTGVFSYEQYF
NA	TRBD1	TRBJ2-1	TRBV7-9	TGTGCCAGCAGTTCCCCGGGACAGGGGTCCTATGAGCAGTTCTTC	CASSSPGQGSYEQFF
few	NA	TRBJ2-1	TRBV3-1	TGTGCCAGCAGCCAACAGGGGCAGGGGTTCGACAATGAGCAGTTCTTC	CASSQQGQGFDNEQFF
many	NA	TRBJ1-1	TRBV5-1	TGCGCCAGCCACCGGTCAGTGGGCACTGAAGCTTTCTTT	CASHRSVGTEAFF
many	TRBD2	TRBJ2-5	TRBV6-1	TGTGCCAGCAGTGAAATCCGACTAGCGGGGCAAGAGACCCAGTACTTC	CASSEIRLAGQETQYF
few	NA	TRBJ2-7	TRBV29-1	TGCAGCGCCGCTCGGGGCCTGTACGAGCAGTACTTC	CSAARGLYEQYF
NA	NA	TRBJ2-7	TRBV6-5	TGTGCCAGCAGTTCTAACTGGGGAGAAGCCTCCTACGAGCAGTACTTC	CASSSNWGEASYEQYF
NA	NA	TRBJ1-1	TRBV20-1	TGCAGTGCTCCCCCCGGGGCTGAAGCTTTCTTT	CSAPPGAEAFF
NA	NA	TRBJ2-3	TRBV10-3	TGTGCCTCTAAGACCTCTTTTAGCCCAGATACGCAGTATTTT	CASKTSFSPDTQYF
NA	NA	TRBJ1-3	TRBV20-1	TGCAGTGCTACTCCCGACAGCCCTCTGTCTGGAAACACCATATATTTT	CSATPDSPLSGNTIYF
NA	NA	TRBJ2-3	TRBV6-5	TGTGCCAGCAGTTACTCGGTGTCCGGGGATACGCAGTATTTT	CASSYSVSGDTQYF
NA	NA	TRBJ2-2	TRBV6-5	TGTGCCAGCAGTTACACAGTAGGGGGAACCGGGGAGCTGTTTTTT	CASSYTVGGTGELFF
NA	TRBD2	TRBJ2-2	TRBV11-2	TGTGCCAGCAGCCGACTAGCGGGGGGGTTAGACGGGGAGCTGTTTTTT	CASSRLAGGLDGELFF
NA	NA	TRBJ1-6	TRBV12-3/TRBV12-4	TGTGCCAGCAGTAAGAGGTCGTCGAAAAATAATTCACCCCTCCACTTT	CASSKRSSKNNSPLHF
NA	NA	TRBJ1-6	TRBV6-5	TGTGCCAGCAGTTACTACAATTCACCCCTCCACTTT	CASSYYNSPLHF
NA	NA	TRBJ2-3	TRBV4-1	TGCGCCAGCAACCTCCCGGGGGGCACAGATACGCAGTATTTT	CASNLPGGTDTQYF
few	NA	TRBJ1-3	TRBV29-1	TGCAGCGTTGGGAGTACTGGAAACACCATATATTTT	CSVGSTGNTIYF
NA	TRBD1	TRBJ2-3	TRBV7-8	TGTGCCAGCAGCCCACCGGGACAGGATAGCACAGATACGCAGTATTTT	CASSPPGQDSTDTQYF
few	TRBD2	TRBJ2-1	TRBV11-1	TGTGCCAGCAGCCTAGCGGGAGGACAGTCATACAATGAGCAGTTCTTC	CASSLAGGQSYNEQFF
once	NA	TRBJ1-3	TRBV5-5	TGTGCCAGCAGCAGAACCTTGGGCTCTGGAAACACCATATATTTT	CASSRTLGSGNTIYF
NA	NA	TRBJ2-1	TRBV7-6	TGTGCCAGCAGCTTCCTCGGAGGCAATGAGCAGTTCTTC	CASSFLGGNEQFF
NA	TRBD2	TRBJ2-3	TRBV6-5	TGTGCCAGCAGTCGAACTAGCGGGGTATTATATACGCAGTATTTT	CASSRTSGVLYTQYF
many	NA	TRBJ1-1	TRBV27	TGTGCCAGCAGACTAACAGAGAACACTGAAGCTTTCTTT	CASRLTENTEAFF
NA	TRBD1	TRBJ2-5	TRBV9	TGTGCCAGCAGCCCTGGGACAGGGTCCATGGAGACCCAGTACTTC	CASSPGTGSMETQYF
NA	NA	TRBJ1-6	TRBV15	TGTGCCACCAGCAGAGATCTATCGTCGGGGAGGCCACCCCTCCACTTT	CATSRDLSSGRPPLHF
few	TRBD1	TRBJ2-4	TRBV6-5	TGTGCCAGCAGCCCTGACAGGGCTCGGCCCATTCAGTACTTC	CASSPDRARPIQYF
many	NA	TRBJ1-1	TRBV5-5	TGTGCCAGCCTGTGGGGCATGAACACTGAAGCTTTCTTT	CASLWGMNTEAFF
NA	NA	TRBJ2-1	TRBV11-3	TGTGCCAGCAGCCCCCCTCAAGGCACAGGGCTTGAAAATGAGCAGTTCTTC	CASSPPQGTGLENEQFF